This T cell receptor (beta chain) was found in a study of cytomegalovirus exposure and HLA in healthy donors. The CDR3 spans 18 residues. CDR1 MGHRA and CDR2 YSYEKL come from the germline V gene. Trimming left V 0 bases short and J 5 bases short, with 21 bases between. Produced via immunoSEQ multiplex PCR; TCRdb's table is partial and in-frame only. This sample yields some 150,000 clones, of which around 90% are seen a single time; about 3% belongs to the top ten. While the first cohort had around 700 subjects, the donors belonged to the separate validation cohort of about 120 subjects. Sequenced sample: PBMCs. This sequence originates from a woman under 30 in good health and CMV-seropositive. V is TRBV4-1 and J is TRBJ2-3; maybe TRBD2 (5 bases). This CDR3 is CASSQDPTGKGVLDTQYF. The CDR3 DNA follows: TGCGCCAGCAGCCAAGATCCAACGGGAAAGGGCGTACTAGATACGCAGTATTTT.